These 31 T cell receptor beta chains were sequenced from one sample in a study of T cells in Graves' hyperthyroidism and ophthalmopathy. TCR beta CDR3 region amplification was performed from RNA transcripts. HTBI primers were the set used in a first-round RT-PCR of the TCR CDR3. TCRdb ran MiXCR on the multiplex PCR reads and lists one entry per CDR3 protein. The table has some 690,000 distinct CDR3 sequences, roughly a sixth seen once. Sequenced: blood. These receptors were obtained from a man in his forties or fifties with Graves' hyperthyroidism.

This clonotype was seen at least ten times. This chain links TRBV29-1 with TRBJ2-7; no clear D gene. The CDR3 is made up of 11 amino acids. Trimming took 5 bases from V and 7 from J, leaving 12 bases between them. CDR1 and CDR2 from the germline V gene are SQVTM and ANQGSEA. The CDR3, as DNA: TGCAGCGTTCAGTCTGGGTTTGAGCAGTACTTC. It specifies CSVQSGFEQYF.

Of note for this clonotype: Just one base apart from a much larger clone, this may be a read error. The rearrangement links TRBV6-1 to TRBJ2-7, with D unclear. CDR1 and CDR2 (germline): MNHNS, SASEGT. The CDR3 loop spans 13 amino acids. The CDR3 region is CASSSDLSYKQYF. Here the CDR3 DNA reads TGTGCCAGCAGCTCAGATCTCTCCTACAAGCAGTACTTC.

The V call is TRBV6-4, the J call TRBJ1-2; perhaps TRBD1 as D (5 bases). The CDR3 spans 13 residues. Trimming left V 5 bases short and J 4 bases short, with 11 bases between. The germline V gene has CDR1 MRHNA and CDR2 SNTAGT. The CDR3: CASSYEGTYGYTF. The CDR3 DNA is TGTGCCAGCAGTTACGAGGGGACCTATGGCTACACCTTC.

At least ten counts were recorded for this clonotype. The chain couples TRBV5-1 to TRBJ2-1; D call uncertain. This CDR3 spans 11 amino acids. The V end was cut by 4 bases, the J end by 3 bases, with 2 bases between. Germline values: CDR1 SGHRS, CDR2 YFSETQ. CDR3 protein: CASSNYNEQFF. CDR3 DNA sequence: TGCGCCAGCAGCAACTACAATGAGCAGTTCTTC.

For the CDR3, the DNA is TGCGCCAGCAGCCAAACGACAGCCAACACTGAAGCTTTCTTT. Its protein product is CASSQTTANTEAFF. The rearrangement joins TRBV5-1 to TRBJ1-1; tentatively, D is TRBD1 (5 bases). CDR1 and CDR2 (germline): SGHRS, YFSETQ. CDR3 length: 14 residues. Trimming shortened V by 4 bases and J by 2 bases, and 12 bases separated the two germline ends.

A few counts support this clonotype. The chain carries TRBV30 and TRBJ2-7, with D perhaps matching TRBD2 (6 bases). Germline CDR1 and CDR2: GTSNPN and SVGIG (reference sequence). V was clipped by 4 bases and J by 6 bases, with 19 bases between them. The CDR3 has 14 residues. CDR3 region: CAWIGGNKISEQYF. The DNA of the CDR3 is TGTGCCTGGATCGGGGGAAACAAGATCTCCGAGCAGTACTTC.

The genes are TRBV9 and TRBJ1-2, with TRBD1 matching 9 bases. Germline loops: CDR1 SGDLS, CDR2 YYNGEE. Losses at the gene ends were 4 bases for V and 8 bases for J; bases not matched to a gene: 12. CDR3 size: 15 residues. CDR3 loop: CASSPRLQGASGYTF. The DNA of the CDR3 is TGTGCCAGCAGCCCGAGGCTACAGGGGGCCTCGGGCTACACCTTC.

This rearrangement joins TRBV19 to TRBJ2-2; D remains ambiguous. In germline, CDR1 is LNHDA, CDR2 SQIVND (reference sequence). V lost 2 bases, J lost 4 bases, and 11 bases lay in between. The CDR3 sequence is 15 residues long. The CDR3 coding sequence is TGTGCCAGTAGTATAATCTTAGGGCGCACCGGGGAGCTGTTTTTT. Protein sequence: CASSIILGRTGELFF.

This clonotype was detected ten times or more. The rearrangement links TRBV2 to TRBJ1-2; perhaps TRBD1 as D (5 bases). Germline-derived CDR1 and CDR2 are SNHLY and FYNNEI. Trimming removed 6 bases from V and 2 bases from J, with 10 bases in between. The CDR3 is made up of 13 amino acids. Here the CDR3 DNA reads TGTGCCAGCAGGGACACAGAAAACTATGGCTACACCTTC. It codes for CASRDTENYGYTF.

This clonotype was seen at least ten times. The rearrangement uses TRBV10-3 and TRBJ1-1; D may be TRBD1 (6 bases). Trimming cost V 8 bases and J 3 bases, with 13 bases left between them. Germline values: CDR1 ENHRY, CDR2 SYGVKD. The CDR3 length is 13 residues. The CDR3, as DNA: TGTGCCATCTCAGGGGTTCGGGACACTGAAGCTTTCTTT. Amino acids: CAISGVRDTEAFF.

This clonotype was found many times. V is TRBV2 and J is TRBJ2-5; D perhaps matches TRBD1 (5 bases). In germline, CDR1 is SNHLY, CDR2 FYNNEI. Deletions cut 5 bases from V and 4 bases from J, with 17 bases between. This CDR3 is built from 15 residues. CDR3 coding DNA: TGTGCCAGCAGTCTGAGGACAATTAAGAGAGAGACCCAGTACTTC. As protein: CASSLRTIKRETQYF.

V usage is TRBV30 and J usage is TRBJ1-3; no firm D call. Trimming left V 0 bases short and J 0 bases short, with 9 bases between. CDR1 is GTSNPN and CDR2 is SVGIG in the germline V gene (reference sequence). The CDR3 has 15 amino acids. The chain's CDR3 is CAWSVGRSSGNTIYF. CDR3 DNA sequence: TGTGCCTGGAGTGTTGGCAGGTCCTCTGGAAACACCATATATTTT.

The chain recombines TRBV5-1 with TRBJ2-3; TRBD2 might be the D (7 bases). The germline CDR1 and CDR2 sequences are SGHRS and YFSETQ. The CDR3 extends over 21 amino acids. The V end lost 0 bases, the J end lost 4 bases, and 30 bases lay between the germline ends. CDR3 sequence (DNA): TGCGCCAGCAGCTTGGCCCCCCCACTTTGGGGGCGGGGGAATCGGGCAGATACGCAGTATTTT. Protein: CASSLAPPLWGRGNRADTQYF.

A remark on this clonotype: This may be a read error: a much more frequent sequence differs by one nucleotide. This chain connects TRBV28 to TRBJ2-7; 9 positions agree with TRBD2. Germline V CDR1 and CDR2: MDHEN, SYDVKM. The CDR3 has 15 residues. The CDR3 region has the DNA TGTGCCAGCAGTGTCCCGACTAGCGGCTCCTACGTGCAGTACTTC. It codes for CASSVPTSGSYVQYF.

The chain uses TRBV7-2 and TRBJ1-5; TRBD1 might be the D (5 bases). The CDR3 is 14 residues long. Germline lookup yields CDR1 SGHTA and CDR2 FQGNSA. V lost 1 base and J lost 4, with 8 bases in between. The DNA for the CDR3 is TGTGCCAGCAGCTTAGTTGAGGGGAATCAGCCCCAGCATTTT. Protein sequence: CASSLVEGNQPQHF.

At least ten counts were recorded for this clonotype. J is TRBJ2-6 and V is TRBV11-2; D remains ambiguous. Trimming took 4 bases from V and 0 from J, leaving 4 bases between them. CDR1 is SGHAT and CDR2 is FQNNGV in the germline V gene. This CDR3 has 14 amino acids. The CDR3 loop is CASSYGSGANVLTF. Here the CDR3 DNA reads TGTGCCAGCAGCTATGGCTCTGGGGCCAACGTCCTGACTTTC. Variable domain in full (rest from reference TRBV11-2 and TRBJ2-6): EAGVAQSPRYKIIEKRQSVAFWCNPISGHATLYWYQQILGQGPKLLIQFQNNGVVDDSQLPKDRFSAERLKGVDSTLKIQPAKLEDSAVYLCASSYGSGANVLTFGAGSRLTVL.

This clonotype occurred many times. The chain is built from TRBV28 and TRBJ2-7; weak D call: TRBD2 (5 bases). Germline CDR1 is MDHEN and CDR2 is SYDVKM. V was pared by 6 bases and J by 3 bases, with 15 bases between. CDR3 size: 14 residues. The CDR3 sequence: CASRSPGRIYEQYF. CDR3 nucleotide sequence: TGTGCCAGCAGATCACCGGGGAGAATCTACGAGCAGTACTTC.

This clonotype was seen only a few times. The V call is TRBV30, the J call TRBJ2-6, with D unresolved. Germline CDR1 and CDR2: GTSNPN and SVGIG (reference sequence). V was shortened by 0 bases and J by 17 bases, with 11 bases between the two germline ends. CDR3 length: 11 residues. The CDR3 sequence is CAWSVRQWLTF. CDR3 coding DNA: TGTGCCTGGAGTGTACGCCAGTGGTTGACTTTC.

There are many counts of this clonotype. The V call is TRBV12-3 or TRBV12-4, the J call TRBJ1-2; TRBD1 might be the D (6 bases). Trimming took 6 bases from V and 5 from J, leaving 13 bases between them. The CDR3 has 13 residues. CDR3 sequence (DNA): TGTGCCAGCAGCAAACAGGGTGATTATGGCTACACCTTC. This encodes CASSKQGDYGYTF.

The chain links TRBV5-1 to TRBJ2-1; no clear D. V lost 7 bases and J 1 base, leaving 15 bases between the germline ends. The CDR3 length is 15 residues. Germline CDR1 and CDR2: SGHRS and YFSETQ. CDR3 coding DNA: TGCGCCAGCGGCAAATGGATGGTTTCCTACAATGAGCAGTTCTTC. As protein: CASGKWMVSYNEQFF.

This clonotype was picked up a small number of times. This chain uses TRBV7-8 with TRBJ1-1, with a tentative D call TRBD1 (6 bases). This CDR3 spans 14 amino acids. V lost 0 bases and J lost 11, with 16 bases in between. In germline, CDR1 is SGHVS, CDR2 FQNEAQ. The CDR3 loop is CASSLAVQGRGAFF. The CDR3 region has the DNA TGTGCCAGCAGCTTAGCCGTACAGGGTAGAGGTGCTTTCTTT.

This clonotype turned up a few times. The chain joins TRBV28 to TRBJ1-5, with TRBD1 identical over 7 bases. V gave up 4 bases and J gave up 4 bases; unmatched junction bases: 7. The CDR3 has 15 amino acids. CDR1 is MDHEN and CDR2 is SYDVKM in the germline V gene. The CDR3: CASSSPQGENQPQHF. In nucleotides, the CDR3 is TGTGCCAGCAGTTCCCCCCAGGGGGAGAATCAGCCCCAGCATTTT.

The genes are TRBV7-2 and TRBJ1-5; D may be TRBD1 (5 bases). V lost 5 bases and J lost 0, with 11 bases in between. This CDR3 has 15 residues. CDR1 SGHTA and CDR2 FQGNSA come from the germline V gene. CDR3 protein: CASSQGHGSNQPQHF. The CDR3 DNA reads TGTGCCAGCAGCCAAGGACATGGTAGCAATCAGCCCCAGCATTTT.

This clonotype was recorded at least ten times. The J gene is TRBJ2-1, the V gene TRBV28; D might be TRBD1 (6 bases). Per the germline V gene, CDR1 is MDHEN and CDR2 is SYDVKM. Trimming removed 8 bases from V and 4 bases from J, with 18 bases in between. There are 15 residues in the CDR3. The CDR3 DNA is TGTGCCAGCTGTACTCCCGACAGGTTTTACAATGAGCAGTTCTTC. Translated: CASCTPDRFYNEQFF.

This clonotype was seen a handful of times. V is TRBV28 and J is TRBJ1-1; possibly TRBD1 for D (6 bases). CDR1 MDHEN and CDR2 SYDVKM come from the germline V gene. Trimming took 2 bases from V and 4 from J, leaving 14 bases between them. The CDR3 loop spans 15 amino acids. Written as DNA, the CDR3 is TGTGCCAGCAGTTTACCTGGACAGCCGAGCACTGAAGCTTTCTTT. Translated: CASSLPGQPSTEAFF. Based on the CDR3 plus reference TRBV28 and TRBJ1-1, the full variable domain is DVKVTQSSRYLVKRTGEKVFLECVQDMDHENMFWYRQDPGLGLRLIYFSYDVKMKEKGDIPEGYSVSREKKERFSLILESASTNQTSMYLCASSLPGQPSTEAFFGQGTRLTVV.

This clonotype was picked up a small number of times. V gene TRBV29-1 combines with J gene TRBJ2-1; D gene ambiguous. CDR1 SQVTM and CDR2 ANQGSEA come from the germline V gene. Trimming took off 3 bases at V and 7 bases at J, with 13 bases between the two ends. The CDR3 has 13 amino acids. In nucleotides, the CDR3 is TGCAGCGTTGAGGACGGTTACAAGAATGAGCAGTTCTTC. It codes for CSVEDGYKNEQFF.

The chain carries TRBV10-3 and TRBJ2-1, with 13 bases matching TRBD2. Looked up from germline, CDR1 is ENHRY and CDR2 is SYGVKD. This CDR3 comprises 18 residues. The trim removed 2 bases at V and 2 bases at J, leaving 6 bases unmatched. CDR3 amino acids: CAISEPRTSGSPYNEQFF. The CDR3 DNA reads TGTGCCATCAGTGAGCCCCGGACTAGCGGGAGCCCCTACAATGAGCAGTTCTTC.

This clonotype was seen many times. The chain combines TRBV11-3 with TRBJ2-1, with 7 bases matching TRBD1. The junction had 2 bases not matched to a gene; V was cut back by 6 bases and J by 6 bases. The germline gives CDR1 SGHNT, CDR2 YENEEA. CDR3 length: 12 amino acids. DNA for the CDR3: TGTGCCAGCAGTCACAGGGGCAATGAGCAGTTCTTC. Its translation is CASSHRGNEQFF.

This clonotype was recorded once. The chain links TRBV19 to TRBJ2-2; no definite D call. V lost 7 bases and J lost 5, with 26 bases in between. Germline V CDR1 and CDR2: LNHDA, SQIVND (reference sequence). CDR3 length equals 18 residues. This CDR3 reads CASKEIGTAYGWTGELFF. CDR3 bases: TGTGCCAGTAAAGAAATAGGAACAGCCTACGGATGGACCGGGGAGCTGTTTTTT.

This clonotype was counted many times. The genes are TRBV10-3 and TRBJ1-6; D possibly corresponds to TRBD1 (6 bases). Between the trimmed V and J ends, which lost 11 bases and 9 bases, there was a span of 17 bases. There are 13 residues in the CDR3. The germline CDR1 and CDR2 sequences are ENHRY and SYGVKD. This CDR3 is CASTRQGSSPLHF. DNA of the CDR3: TGTGCCTCCACGAGGCAGGGGAGTTCACCCCTCCACTTT.

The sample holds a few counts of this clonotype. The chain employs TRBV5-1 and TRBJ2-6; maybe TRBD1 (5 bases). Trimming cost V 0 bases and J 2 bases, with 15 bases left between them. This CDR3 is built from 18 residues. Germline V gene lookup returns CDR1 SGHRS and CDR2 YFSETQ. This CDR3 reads CASSLAAGNIAGANVLTF. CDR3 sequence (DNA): TGCGCCAGCAGCTTGGCGGCAGGGAATATCGCTGGGGCCAACGTCCTGACTTTC.